Listed here are 17 T cell receptor beta chains from one sample, sequenced in a study of OX40 agonist ivuxolimab in advanced cancers. This table comes from immunoSEQ multiplex PCR, and its TCRdb copy is limited to in-frame clones, with some not included. The data hold some 87,000 clones, with approximately 95% observed a single time. Sample: CD4+ or CD8+ T cells sorted from blood, taken in a trial of the OX40 agonist ivuxolimab. These receptors all stem from an adult with an advanced solid tumor such as melanoma, head and neck, liver or kidney cancer.

The count of this clone is one. The chain has TRBV27 and TRBJ2-2, with unresolved D. The CDR3 extends over 15 amino acids. The V gene's germline CDR1 is MNHEY and CDR2 SMNVEV (reference sequence). Trimming left V 6 bases short and J 1 base short, with 12 bases between. CDR3 amino acids: CASSPPHRNTGELFF. CDR3 sequence (DNA): TGTGCCAGCAGCCCCCCACACCGGAACACCGGGGAGCTGTTTTTT.

The CDR3 DNA sequence: TGTGCCAGCAGGCCACGAATTGCCTACGAGCAGTACTTC. This translates into CASRPRIAYEQYF. V is TRBV28 and J is TRBJ2-7, with D uncertain. Trimming cost V 6 bases and J 2 bases, with 11 bases left between them. The germline V gene encodes CDR1 MDHEN and CDR2 SYDVKM. The CDR3 length is 13 residues. Filled out from reference TRBV28 and TRBJ2-7, the complete variable domain reads DVKVTQSSRYLVKRTGEKVFLECVQDMDHENMFWYRQDPGLGLRLIYFSYDVKMKEKGDIPEGYSVSREKKERFSLILESASTNQTSMYLCASRPRIAYEQYFGPGTRLTVT.

The chain joins TRBV25-1 to TRBJ2-1; 7 nucleotides match TRBD1. The CDR3 has 16 amino acids. Trimming removed 8 bases from V and 0 bases from J; junction bases left unmatched: 10. CDR1 is MGHDK and CDR2 is SYGVNS in the germline V gene. The CDR3 bases are TGTGCCAGCGCAGACCAGGGGGAAGGCTCCTACAATGAGCAGTTCTTC. It specifies CASADQGEGSYNEQFF.

The rearrangement links TRBV6-5 to TRBJ2-5; a weak D match, TRBD2 (5 bases). This CDR3 spans 15 amino acids. Trimming cost V 3 bases and J 5 bases, with 16 bases left between them. Looked up from germline, CDR1 is MNHEY and CDR2 is SVGAGI. The CDR3 protein is CASSYSRARGETQYF. Here the CDR3 DNA reads TGTGCCAGCAGTTATTCGAGGGCGAGAGGGGAGACCCAGTACTTC.

The chain combines TRBV5-6 with TRBJ2-7; 8 bases fit TRBD2. V was clipped by 5 bases and J by 4 bases; unmatched bases: 14. CDR1 SGHDT and CDR2 YYEEEE come from the germline V gene. The CDR3 loop spans 16 amino acids. The CDR3 bases are TGTGCCAGCAGTTCCGGGGGACTAGGCCAATTTTACGAGCAGTACTTC. Protein product: CASSSGGLGQFYEQYF.

The chain is built from TRBV5-1 and TRBJ1-2; possible D gene TRBD1, 5 bases. The CDR3 totals 12 residues. CDR1 SGHRS and CDR2 YFSETQ come from the germline V gene. The V and J ends lost 4 bases and 8 bases respectively, with 12 bases between them. The CDR3 DNA reads TGCGCCAGCAGCCCCGGGACTGGCGGCTACACCTTC. Protein sequence: CASSPGTGGYTF.

The genes are TRBV9 and TRBJ1-4; 8 bases align to TRBD1. CDR1 is SGDLS, CDR2 YYNGEE, per germline. V lost 4 bases and J lost 7; bases outside the gene matches: 9. This CDR3 contains 15 residues. The CDR3, as DNA: TGTGCCAGCAGCCCGTACTGGACAGGGATTGAAAAACTGTTTTTT. It codes for CASSPYWTGIEKLFF.

This clone showed up just once. The rearrangement links TRBV6-5 to TRBJ2-7; D tentatively reads TRBD1 or TRBD2 (5 bases each). The CDR3 runs to 12 residues. The V end lost 8 bases, the J end lost 7 bases, and 15 bases lay between the germline ends. Germline V gene sequence: CDR1 MNHEY, CDR2 SVGAGI. For the CDR3, the DNA is TGTGCCAGCCGGGACCTCCTTGGGGAGCAGTACTTC. Encoded protein: CASRDLLGEQYF.

The V call is TRBV10-3, the J call TRBJ2-7; no clear D gene. This CDR3 is built from 11 residues. The ends were cut back, 3 bases at V and 4 bases at J, with 4 bases in the middle. CDR1 is ENHRY and CDR2 is SYGVKD in the germline V gene. CDR3 in amino acids: CAISDGYEQYF. CDR3 sequence (DNA): TGTGCCATCAGTGACGGGTACGAGCAGTACTTC.

The rearrangement uses TRBV7-9 and TRBJ2-7; no reliable D call. Trimming removed 2 bases at V and 3 bases at J, with 17 bases between. Germline V gene lookup returns CDR1 SEHNR and CDR2 FQNEAQ (reference sequence). CDR3 length: 16 residues. The CDR3 loop is CASSLPSYPLLYEQYF. The CDR3 region has the DNA TGTGCCAGCAGCTTACCATCCTACCCCCTCCTCTACGAGCAGTACTTC.

This clone was counted once. The chain recombines TRBV5-3 with TRBJ1-2; D perhaps matches TRBD1 (5 bases). TRBV5-3 is recorded as an ORF, its role being uncertain. The CDR3 has 17 amino acids. Trimming left V 7 bases short and J 0 bases short, with 22 bases between. The CDR3 sequence is CARSHEEPRVANYGYTF. In DNA, the CDR3 is TGTGCCAGATCCCATGAAGAACCCAGGGTAGCTAACTATGGCTACACCTTC.

The chain employs TRBV23-1 and TRBJ2-1; unclear D gene. TRBV23-1 is given ORF status, its function remaining uncertain. The length of the CDR3 is 13 residues. Trimming pared 10 bases from V and 8 bases from J, leaving 18 bases between. The CDR3 sequence is CANLNLFGDEQFF. DNA for the CDR3: TGCGCCAACCTGAATTTGTTTGGAGATGAGCAGTTCTTC.

The chain couples TRBV14 to TRBJ2-7; TRBD1 might be the D (5 bases). Germline V gene lookup returns CDR1 SGHDN and CDR2 FVKESK. V shed 6 bases and J shed 1 base, with 13 bases lying between them. There are 14 residues in the CDR3. As DNA, the CDR3 is TGTGCCAGCAGAGTAGACAGTGATTCCTACGAGCAGTACTTC. This codes for CASRVDSDSYEQYF.

The chain links TRBV30 to TRBJ2-7; D may be TRBD2 (6 bases). There are 13 residues in the CDR3. Germline V CDR1 and CDR2: GTSNPN, SVGIG (reference sequence). Trimming removed 7 bases from V and 2 bases from J, with 15 bases in between. The CDR3 region is CASSGREPYEQYF. CDR3 DNA sequence: TGTGCCTCCTCCGGGCGGGAACCCTACGAGCAGTACTTC.

V usage is TRBV7-9 and J usage is TRBJ2-7, with D maybe TRBD2 (6 bases). Germline CDR1 SEHNR, CDR2 FQNEAQ (reference sequence). The V and J ends lost 8 bases and 5 bases respectively, with 22 bases between them. CDR3 length: 15 amino acids. The chain's CDR3 is CASPINGGVGDEQYF. The CDR3 DNA reads as TGTGCCAGCCCTATTAACGGCGGGGTTGGTGACGAGCAGTACTTC.

The J gene is TRBJ2-7, the V gene TRBV14, with 13 bases fitting TRBD2. After removal of 0 bases from V and 0 bases from J, the junction contained 5 bases not matched to a gene. The length of the CDR3 is 18 residues. Per germline, CDR1 SGHDN and CDR2 FVKESK. The CDR3 loop reads CASSQDVTSGRDSYEQYF. The CDR3 DNA follows: TGTGCCAGCAGCCAAGATGTAACTAGCGGGAGGGACTCCTACGAGCAGTACTTC.

This chain uses TRBV10-3 with TRBJ2-3; no clear D. The length of the CDR3 is 14 residues. Trimming left V 4 bases short and J 4 bases short, with 12 bases between. Germline V CDR1 and CDR2: ENHRY, SYGVKD. CDR3 amino acids: CAISAKGGSDTQYF. CDR3 bases: TGTGCCATCAGTGCGAAGGGTGGGTCAGATACGCAGTATTTT.